The next 19 T cell receptor beta chains were all read from a single sample in a study of blood T cell repertoires in COVID-19. Measured with immunoSEQ multiplex PCR; TCRdb has only the in-frame clones, and not every one. The data show 70,000 or so clones, about 88% seen once. The sample comprised peripheral blood. The receptors here all came from a man between 65 and 85 years old with active COVID-19.

This rearrangement joins TRBV7-2 to TRBJ2-7; 14 nucleotides agree with TRBD2. CDR1 and CDR2 from the germline V gene are SGHTA and FQGNSA. This CDR3 region has 16 residues. Germline trimming cut 5 bases from V and 5 bases from J; bases unmatched to any gene: 8. The CDR3 region has the DNA TGTGCCAGCAGCCCGACTAGCGGGAGGGCCGGCGACGAGCAGTACTTC. Residues: CASSPTSGRAGDEQYF.

DNA for the CDR3: TGTGCCACAGGGCCCCCAGGACAGGGCGGTGATACGCAGTATTTT. It translates to CATGPPGQGGDTQYF. This chain joins TRBV10-3 and TRBJ2-3; 8 bases match TRBD1. Trimming at V came to 10 bases and at J to 6 bases, leaving 15 bases not matched to a gene. Germline-derived CDR1 and CDR2 are ENHRY and SYGVKD. The CDR3 runs to 15 residues.

The chain has TRBV19 and TRBJ1-5, with D unresolved. This CDR3 contains 15 residues. Germline V gene data show CDR1 as LNHDA and CDR2 as SQIVND (reference sequence). V lost 3 bases, J lost 0 bases, and 9 bases lay in between. The CDR3: CASSIGPNSNQPQHF. CDR3 in DNA: TGTGCCAGTAGTATTGGCCCGAATAGCAATCAGCCCCAGCATTTT.

The rearrangement joins TRBV7-2 to TRBJ2-1, with 9 bases aligning to TRBD2. Germline V gene data show CDR1 as SGHTA and CDR2 as FQGNSA. The CDR3 sequence is 18 residues long. Trimming removed 7 bases from V and 0 bases from J; junction bases left unmatched: 13. CDR3 sequence reads: CASTPGGLAGTSYNEQFF. The CDR3 DNA reads TGTGCCAGCACCCCGGGGGGCCTAGCGGGGACCTCCTACAATGAGCAGTTCTTC.

This sequence joins TRBV11-3 and TRBJ2-2; the D is unclear. This CDR3 is built from 13 residues. The germline V gene has CDR1 SGHNT and CDR2 YENEEA. The V end was cut by 2 bases, the J end by 4 bases, with 5 bases between. The CDR3 bases are TGTGCCAGCAGCTTATGGGCCACCGGGGAGCTGTTTTTT. It codes for CASSLWATGELFF.

The chain is built from TRBV24-1 and TRBJ2-7; D may be TRBD2 (5 bases). The CDR3 extends over 12 amino acids. V dropped 5 bases and J dropped 7 bases, with 11 bases sitting between them. CDR1 is KGHDR, CDR2 SFDVKD, per germline. Here the CDR3 DNA reads TGTGCCACCAGTGGGCAGAGAGGGGAGCAGTACTTC. Translating it yields CATSGQRGEQYF.

The chain is built from TRBV6-5 and TRBJ2-7, with D perhaps TRBD1 (5 bases). Trimming shortened V by 7 bases and J by 4 bases, and 8 bases separated the two germline ends. The germline V gene encodes CDR1 MNHEY and CDR2 SVGAGI. This CDR3 spans 11 amino acids. The CDR3 DNA sequence: TGTGCCAGCACCCAGGGTTACGAGCAGTACTTC. The encoded protein is CASTQGYEQYF.

V usage is TRBV19 and J usage is TRBJ1-5; 10 nucleotides line up with TRBD1. The CDR3 covers 19 residues. The germline V gene encodes CDR1 LNHDA and CDR2 SQIVND (reference sequence). V lost 5 bases to trimming and J lost 0 bases; unmatched junction nucleotides: 13. CDR3 in DNA: TGTGCCAGTAGTGCCCGGACAGGGGGTACTCATTATAGCAATCAGCCCCAGCATTTT. This translates into CASSARTGGTHYSNQPQHF.

The chain carries TRBV30 and TRBJ2-3; no firm D call. CDR3 size: 13 residues. Germline loops: CDR1 GTSNPN, CDR2 SVGIG (reference sequence). V was shortened by 0 bases and J by 0 bases, with 4 bases between the two germline ends. Here the CDR3 reads CAWSVSSTDTQYF. CDR3 bases: TGTGCCTGGAGTGTATCTAGCACAGATACGCAGTATTTT.

This chain uses TRBV5-1 with TRBJ2-7, with TRBD2 as a possible D gene (6 bases). The CDR3 is 14 amino acids. Per germline, CDR1 SGHRS and CDR2 YFSETQ. V shed 0 bases and J shed 2 bases, with 9 bases lying between them. The CDR3 is CASSLVGGPYEQYF. The CDR3 DNA reads TGCGCCAGCAGCTTGGTCGGGGGACCCTACGAGCAGTACTTC.

This sequence joins TRBV5-1 and TRBJ2-1; D is unclear. This CDR3 is 15 amino acids long. The germline CDR1 and CDR2 sequences are SGHRS and YFSETQ. The V end was cut by 0 bases, the J end by 7 bases, with 14 bases between. The CDR3 loop is CASSLGQALLNEQFF. As DNA, the CDR3 is TGCGCCAGCAGCTTGGGGCAGGCCCTCTTGAATGAGCAGTTCTTC.

The chain recombines TRBV18 with TRBJ2-3, with 10 positions matching TRBD2. The CDR3 has 14 residues. The junction had 8 bases not matched to a gene; V was cut back by 3 bases and J by 11 bases. The germline V gene encodes CDR1 KGHSH and CDR2 LQKENI. The CDR3 here is CASSPGLAGAGQYF. The CDR3 DNA is TGTGCCAGCTCACCGGGGCTAGCGGGAGCGGGGCAGTATTTT.

This sequence joins TRBV19 and TRBJ1-2; D not certain. This CDR3 is 14 amino acids long. Germline V gene sequence: CDR1 LNHDA, CDR2 SQIVND (reference sequence). Deletions cut 3 bases from V and 8 bases from J, with 16 bases between. CDR3 amino acids: CASSMDRETQGYTF. CDR3 DNA: TGTGCCAGTAGTATGGACCGGGAGACCCAGGGCTACACCTTC.

CDR3 in amino acids: CASGQGSNQPQHF. The CDR3 DNA follows: TGTGCCAGCGGGCAGGGTAGCAATCAGCCCCAGCATTTT. The chain recombines TRBV2 with TRBJ1-5, with a tentative D call TRBD1 (5 bases). Germline V CDR1 and CDR2: SNHLY, FYNNEI. The CDR3 is made up of 13 amino acids. V lost 8 bases to trimming and J lost 0 bases, with 8 bases between them.

This chain uses TRBV10-3 with TRBJ2-5; 7 bases fit TRBD2. Looked up from germline, CDR1 is ENHRY and CDR2 is SYGVKD. V lost 2 bases and J lost 3; bases outside the gene matches: 0. The CDR3 has 13 amino acids. The CDR3, as DNA: TGTGCCATCAGTGAGAGCGGGGAAGAGACCCAGTACTTC. Protein product: CAISESGEETQYF.

This rearrangement joins TRBV5-1 to TRBJ2-7, with 8 bases aligning to TRBD2. The CDR3 covers 16 residues. Trimming took 0 bases from V and 2 from J; bases not matched to a gene: 7. Germline assignment: CDR1 SGHRS and CDR2 YFSETQ. DNA of the CDR3: TGCGCCAGCAGCTTGGGGGGACTAGGGAACCCCTACGAGCAGTACTTC. Amino acids: CASSLGGLGNPYEQYF. The full variable domain, rest sourced from reference TRBV5-1 and TRBJ2-7, is KAGVTQTPRYLIKTRGQQVTLSCSPISGHRSVSWYQQTPGQGLQFLFEYFSETQRNKGNFPGRFSGRQFSNSRSEMNVSTLELGDSALYLCASSLGGLGNPYEQYFGPGTRLTVT.

The chain carries TRBV7-5 and TRBJ1-3. TRBV7-5 represents a pseudogene. CDR3 length: 15 amino acids. CDR3 DNA: TGTGTCAGAAGCTCCGGCGGCAGCTCTGGAAACACCATATATTTT. Its translation is CVRSSGGSSGNTIYF.

The chain has TRBV27 and TRBJ2-7, with a possible D match to TRBD2 (6 bases). This CDR3 contains 14 residues. Germline CDR1 is MNHEY and CDR2 is SMNVEV (reference sequence). V lost 4 bases and J 1 base, leaving 11 bases between the germline ends. The CDR3 DNA reads as TGTGCCAGCAGTTGGGCGGGACCTTCCTACGAGCAGTACTTC. It translates to CASSWAGPSYEQYF.

The chain combines TRBV7-2 with TRBJ2-1, with 10 bases lining up with TRBD2. V was clipped by 5 bases and J by 15 bases; unmatched bases: 10. From germline, CDR1 is SGHTA and CDR2 FQGNSA. This CDR3 is 13 amino acids long. The CDR3 bases are TGTGCCAGCAGCAAGACTAGCGGGCAGGAGTGGTTCTTC. It is translated as CASSKTSGQEWFF.